The 15 T cell receptor beta chains in this list originate from one sample, sequenced in a study of blood T cells in healthy people across ages. A second PCR of about 7 to 12 cycles used a sample-barcoded 5' primer and a J-beta primer mix. One entry per CDR3 protein, called by TCRdb with MiXCR from the 5' RACE reads. Here the sample spans about 800,000 distinct CDR3 sequences, about 42% being singletons. The sample consisted of blood. The receptors stem from an elderly man in good health.

This chain links TRBV4-2 with TRBJ2-1; 11 bases align to TRBD2. Trimming removed 0 bases from V and 9 bases from J; junction bases left unmatched: 4. The CDR3 extends over 15 amino acids. CDR1 is LGHNA and CDR2 is YNFKEQ in the germline V gene. Here the CDR3 reads CASSQDLLAGAEQFF. CDR3 nucleotide sequence: TGTGCCAGCAGCCAAGATCTACTAGCGGGAGCTGAGCAGTTCTTC.

V is TRBV10-3 and J is TRBJ2-3, with D perhaps assigned TRBD1 or TRBD2 (6 bases each). Trimming stripped 11 bases from V and 7 bases from J, with 13 bases between. This CDR3 comprises 11 residues. In germline, CDR1 is ENHRY, CDR2 SYGVKD. CDR3 sequence reads: CASRGANTQYF. CDR3 sequence (DNA): TGTGCCTCGAGGGGGGCAAATACGCAGTATTTT.

J is TRBJ2-3 and V is TRBV5-1; 8 nucleotides line up with TRBD2. The CDR3 has 15 residues. The J segment lost 3 bases and the V segment lost 4 bases, leaving 7 bases of the junction unmatched. Germline values: CDR1 SGHRS, CDR2 YFSETQ. CDR3 in amino acids: CASSPGTRRTDTQYF. Here the CDR3 DNA reads TGCGCCAGCAGCCCCGGGACTAGGAGAACAGATACGCAGTATTTT.

Concerning this clonotype: An end of the junction differs from the germline gene, which may be a read error. The chain employs TRBV4-3 and TRBJ2-1; 8 bases are shared with TRBD1. Germline loops: CDR1 LGHNA, CDR2 YSLEER. The CDR3 is 16 residues long. CDR3 in DNA: TGCGCCAGCAGCCAAGTGAACAGGGGGGTGAACAATGAACAGTTCTTC. It is translated as CASSQVNRGVNNEQFF.

The gene calls are TRBV23-1 and TRBJ2-1; no definite D call. TRBJ2-7 explains the end of the DNA better; the J call may be wrong. TRBV23-1 is flagged as an ORF with uncertain function. The CDR3 contains 13 residues. In DNA form, the CDR3 reads TGCGCCAGCAGCCAAGGTTTAAACAATGAGCAGTACTTC. Translating gives CASSQGLNNEQYF.

V and J are TRBV7-2 and TRBJ2-3, with TRBD2 matching 8 bases. The V gene's germline CDR1 is SGHTA and CDR2 FQGNSA. J gave up 6 bases and V 5 bases, and 13 bases lay outside the gene matches. The CDR3 covers 16 residues. The CDR3 loop is CASSPELAVPRDTQYF. CDR3 nucleotide sequence: TGTGCCAGCAGCCCCGAACTAGCGGTGCCGCGGGATACGCAGTATTTT.

Only a few counts were recorded for this clonotype. The chain carries TRBV7-2 and TRBJ1-5; 8 bases line up with TRBD1. This CDR3 is built from 15 residues. Germline V gives CDR1 SGHTA, CDR2 FQGNSA. J gave up 7 bases and V 5 bases, and 10 bases lay outside the gene matches. This chain's CDR3 is CASSLQGAMNQPQHF. The CDR3 nucleotides are TGTGCCAGCAGCCTCCAGGGGGCCATGAACCAGCCCCAGCATTTT.

The chain joins TRBV2 to TRBJ2-1; 10 bases are a match to TRBD1. The V and J ends lost 4 bases and 6 bases, in that order; junction bases with no gene match: 9. This CDR3 contains 16 residues. Germline V gene lookup returns CDR1 SNHLY and CDR2 FYNNEI. The CDR3 is CASSGSQGTGANEQFF. CDR3 nucleotides: TGTGCCAGCAGTGGATCCCAGGGGACAGGGGCCAATGAGCAGTTCTTC.

The chain carries TRBV24-1 and TRBJ2-1, with D possibly matching TRBD2 (6 bases). Germline lookup yields CDR1 KGHDR and CDR2 SFDVKD. V lost 5 bases to trimming and J lost 6 bases, with 25 bases between them. The length of the CDR3 is 18 residues. This CDR3 is CATSVRFGEVSGTNEQFF. CDR3 in DNA: TGTGCCACCAGTGTCCGATTTGGGGAGGTGAGCGGAACCAATGAGCAGTTCTTC.

Concerning this clonotype itself: The germline gene is not matched at one end of the junction; a read error may be the cause. The V gene is TRBV15, the J gene TRBJ2-5, with TRBD2 identical over 10 bases. The CDR3 consists of 18 residues. From germline, CDR1 is LNHNV and CDR2 YYDKDF (reference sequence). CDR3 DNA: TGCGCCACCAGCAGAGATTCCCCTACTAGCGGGATTAGCAATGAGCAGTACTTC. Translation gives CATSRDSPTSGISNEQYF.

As concerns this clonotype: This clone may be a read error of a much larger clone one base away. This chain links TRBV10-3 with TRBJ2-3; D is undetermined. The V gene's germline CDR1 is ENHRY and CDR2 SYGVKD. This CDR3 is built from 13 residues. V shed 10 bases and J shed 4 bases, with 15 bases lying between them. For the CDR3, the DNA is TGTGCCAGCAGCCCCCTAGTTGCAGATACGCAGTATTTT. Translated: CASSPLVADTQYF.

The V gene is TRBV4-3, the J gene TRBJ2-1; D uncertain. V was cut by 4 bases and J by 5 bases, with 9 bases left in between. The CDR3 runs 13 residues. Germline loops: CDR1 LGHNA, CDR2 YSLEER. DNA of the CDR3: TGCGCCAGCAGCCGGAACCGCGACAATGAGCAGTTCTTC. Protein: CASSRNRDNEQFF.

J is TRBJ2-3 and V is TRBV12-3 or TRBV12-4; D uncertain. The CDR3 is made up of 15 amino acids. Trimming shortened V by 7 bases and J by 1 base, and 15 bases separated the two germline ends. CDR3 loop: CASTPGSHGTDTQYF. The DNA of the CDR3 is TGTGCCAGCACCCCGGGCAGCCACGGCACAGATACGCAGTATTTT.

This chain joins TRBV12-3 or TRBV12-4 and TRBJ2-7; D remains ambiguous. V lost 5 bases to trimming and J lost 3 bases, with 11 bases between them. This CDR3 is built from 13 residues. The CDR3 DNA sequence: TGTGCCAGCAGTGTCAACAGTAACTACGAGCAGTACTTC. Translation: CASSVNSNYEQYF.

In its sample, this clonotype was seen many times. This chain joins TRBV7-6 and TRBJ2-5; either TRBD1 or TRBD2 may fit D (5 bases each). There are 13 residues in the CDR3. Germline assignment: CDR1 SGHVS and CDR2 FNYEAQ. The V gene lost 5 bases and the J gene lost 11 bases, with 18 bases spanning the gap. The CDR3 protein is CASSQTQGREQYF. The CDR3 nucleotides are TGTGCCAGCAGCCAAACCCAGGGAAGGGAGCAGTACTTC. The full variable domain, its missing parts supplied by reference TRBV7-6 and TRBJ2-5, is GAGVSQSPRYKVTKRGQDVALRCDPISGHVSLYWYRQALGQGPEFLTYFNYEAQQDKSGLPNDRFSAERPEGSISTLTIQRTEQRDSAMYRCASSQTQGREQYFGPGTRLLVL.